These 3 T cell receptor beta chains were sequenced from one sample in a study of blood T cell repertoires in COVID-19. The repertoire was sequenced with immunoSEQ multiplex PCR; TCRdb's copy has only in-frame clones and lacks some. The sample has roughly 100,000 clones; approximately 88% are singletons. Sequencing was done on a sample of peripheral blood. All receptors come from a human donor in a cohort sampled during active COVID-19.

The CDR3 loop is CASSLQGATNEKLFF. As DNA, the CDR3 is TGTGCCAGCAGCTTACAGGGGGCAACTAATGAAAAACTGTTTTTT. The genes are TRBV7-2 and TRBJ1-4; 7 bases match TRBD1. Germline CDR1 SGHTA, CDR2 FQGNSA. Trimming took 2 bases from V and 0 from J; bases not matched to a gene: 0. This CDR3 region has 15 residues.

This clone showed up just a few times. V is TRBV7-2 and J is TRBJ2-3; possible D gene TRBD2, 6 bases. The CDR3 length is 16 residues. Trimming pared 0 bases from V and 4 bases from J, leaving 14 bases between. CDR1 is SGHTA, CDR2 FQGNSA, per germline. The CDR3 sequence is CASSLALGGSADTQYF. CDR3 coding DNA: TGTGCCAGCAGCTTAGCGCTGGGGGGTAGCGCAGATACGCAGTATTTT.

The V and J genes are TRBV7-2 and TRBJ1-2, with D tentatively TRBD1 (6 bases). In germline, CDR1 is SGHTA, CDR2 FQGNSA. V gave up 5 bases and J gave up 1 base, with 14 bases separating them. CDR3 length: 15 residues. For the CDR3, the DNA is TGTGCCAGCAGCATGGGACACACAAGTAACTATGGCTACACCTTC. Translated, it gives CASSMGHTSNYGYTF.